This T cell receptor beta chain was recovered during a study of identical twins (dated by TCRdb to the mid-2010s). The study in broad terms: TCR alpha and beta repertoires from monozygotic twins, unrelated adults of various ages and cord blood were deep-sequenced to test whether fetal clonotypes persist. To rule out contamination, the twin experiments were replicated at different times with different library preparation protocols. Broad study findings and their caveats: Recombination models systematically underestimated out-of-frame TCR alpha sharing in monozygotic twins but agreed with sharing between unrelated individuals. A weaker excess of twin sharing was found in beta out-of-frame sequences because the signal-to-noise ratio was lowered by fewer shared sequences. Because the same donors could not be followed over many years, the conclusions depended on cross-sectional statistical analysis. Compared with coincidental sharing between unrelated individuals, out-of-frame TCR alpha sequences shared between twins had an excess of sequences with low generation probability. Fewer insertions were carried by abundant cord blood beta clonotypes, a similar but weaker trend appeared in young adult naive repertoires, and no such trend appeared in memory repertoires. Zero-insertion analyses could be partly confounded by invariant T cells such as MAIT and iNKT, although diverse VJ usage argued against such confounding for most clonotypes.

Every donor in the study was a healthy Caucasian. Three pairs of female monozygotic twins, all aged about 18 to 29 years, made up the twin cohort. Peripheral blood mononuclear cells were the source from which RNA for the TCR libraries was isolated. CDR3 length: 17 amino acids, cysteine to phenylalanine. Left in the record is the CDR3 DNA by itself, 51 bases read in frame from the first base. Based on the germline V gene, the CDR1 and CDR2 sequences are MNHNS and SASEGT. Germline trimming amounts to 6 bases on V and 0 bases on J, with 9 as the count of junction bases outside the gene matches. This clonotype was observed a few times. The antigen it recognizes is unknown. Base qualities were left out, and no much larger clone turns up one base away. Library preparation was by 5' RACE. TCRdb lists the instrument as Illumina HiSeq 2000. A universal primer binding site was added through template switching, and the final cDNA carried a unique molecular identifier so that TCR cDNA molecules could be counted accurately. Specific primers in the conserved constant-segment region were used to synthesize first-strand cDNA for TCR alpha and beta chains. Each cDNA library was double barcoded, with a SMART-Mk sample barcode plus Illumina barcodes, to control for contamination. TruSeq adapter sequences, together with Illumina sample barcodes, were added in two successive PCR steps. The TCR alpha and beta cDNA libraries were sequenced on the Illumina HiSeq platform using custom primers. The study's processing was this. Unique molecular identifiers were extracted from raw reads with MiGEC, and CDR3 positions were determined with MiXCR. For each individual, recombination models were inferred using an EM algorithm with the repgenHMM and IGoR tools. Shared clonotype analysis was performed with the tcR package in R, normalizing sharing by the product of cloneset sizes. To study raw recombination free of thymic and clonal selection effects, out-of-frame nonproductive sequences were analyzed. TCRdb applied fastp at Q25 and MiXCR to the public reads, then kept only in-frame beta chains. Each CDR3 protein gets just one entry, which takes the most common genes and DNA from the rows behind it. TCRdb's processing, not the study's, gives the V and J calls here. The sample contains hundreds of thousands of distinct CDR3 sequences, roughly 6.6% of them found a single time. 1.6% of the sample is in the top ten clones.

The sample was also linked to a second study, of yellow fever vaccine responses in identical twins. Taken from the second paper: According to the authors, in identical twins the way T cells responded to vaccination appeared partly convergent and partly personalized. The study precisely tracked vaccine-responding T cell clones in identical twins.

The origin of this receptor is a woman under 30 in good health. The sequenced sample consisted of PBMCs. The chain was built from TRBV6-1 and TRBJ1-5; the central 9 bases match TRBD1. The DNA reads TGTGCCAGCAGACCAGGGACAGGGAGAGATAGCAATCAGCCCCAGCATTTT. Translated, this is CASRPGTGRDSNQPQHF.